The 18 T cell receptor beta chains below all came from one sample that was sequenced in a study of T-cell reconstitution after alpha-beta-depleted transplantation in children. A library of TCRbeta sequences, prepared with unique molecular identifiers, was generated. TCRdb re-analysed the PCR reads in MiXCR, keeping a single row per CDR3 protein. Among 170,000 or so distinct CDR3 sequences, more than 6.5% were seen once, and the ten largest hold 3%. The sequencing here drew on PBMCs from the stem cell graft donor, taken from the stem cell graft. The receptors stem from a human donor who donated a stem cell graft to a child with Wiskott-Aldrich syndrome.

This clonotype was counted ten times or more. The rearrangement joins TRBV5-1 to TRBJ2-1; D is unclear. Trimming removed 4 bases from V and 6 bases from J, with 8 bases in between. The CDR3 sequence is 12 residues long. Germline assignment: CDR1 SGHRS and CDR2 YFSETQ. The CDR3 region is CASSHRVNEQFF. The CDR3 DNA reads TGCGCCAGCAGCCACCGGGTCAATGAGCAGTTCTTC. Full variable domain (outside the CDR3, taken from reference TRBV5-1 and TRBJ2-1): KAGVTQTPRYLIKTRGQQVTLSCSPISGHRSVSWYQQTPGQGLQFLFEYFSETQRNKGNFPGRFSGRQFSNSRSEMNVSTLELGDSALYLCASSHRVNEQFFGPGTRLTVL.

In the case of this clonotype: Possible read error: a much larger clone is one base away. J is TRBJ1-2 and V is TRBV3-1; D gene uncertain. Germline CDR1 and CDR2: LGHDT and YNNKEL (reference sequence). The CDR3 is 11 amino acids. Here the CDR3 DNA reads TGTGCCAGCAGCCAAGGCGGCGGCTACATCTTC. Encoded protein: CASSQGGGYIF.

The gene calls are TRBV20-1 and TRBJ1-1, with D unclear. This CDR3 is built from 16 residues. From germline, CDR1 is DFQATT and CDR2 SNEGSKA (reference sequence). Trimming shortened V by 6 bases and J by 1 base, and 21 bases separated the two germline ends. The DNA of the CDR3 is TGCAGTGCCAGTGATCCACCGAGACAAAGGAACACTGAAGCTTTCTTT. This translates into CSASDPPRQRNTEAFF.

This clonotype was seen at least ten times. The chain recombines TRBV28 with TRBJ1-1; TRBD1 is a possible D gene (5 bases). V shed 3 bases and J shed 10 bases, with 21 bases lying between them. The germline gives CDR1 MDHEN, CDR2 SYDVKM. This CDR3 is 15 amino acids long. CDR3 sequence (DNA): TGTGCCAGCAGTTTCTTAAGAGGTGCGGGGCTGGGAGCTTTCTTT. The encoded protein is CASSFLRGAGLGAFF.

This clonotype was seen repeatedly, ten times or more. The chain uses TRBV24-1 and TRBJ2-7; TRBD1 aligns across 8 bases. This CDR3 spans 15 amino acids. Germline values: CDR1 KGHDR, CDR2 SFDVKD. Trimming removed 3 bases from V and 7 bases from J; junction bases left unmatched: 10. The CDR3, as DNA: TGTGCCACCAGTGATCCAGGGGGCGAGGCTCAGGAGCAGTACTTC. Amino acid sequence: CATSDPGGEAQEQYF.

This clonotype was counted many times. The CDR3 DNA is TGTGCCATCAGTGAGTCTACCCGACAGAATCAGCCCCAGCATTTT. Protein sequence: CAISESTRQNQPQHF. V is TRBV10-3 and J is TRBJ1-5; tentative D call: TRBD1 (5 bases). CDR1 is ENHRY, CDR2 SYGVKD, per germline. This CDR3 spans 15 amino acids. Trimming stripped 0 bases from V and 4 bases from J, with 10 bases between.

In this sample, this clonotype turned up many times. J is TRBJ2-7 and V is TRBV12-3 or TRBV12-4, with no clear D. The CDR3 sequence is 13 residues long. V dropped 5 bases and J dropped 2 bases, with 10 bases sitting between them. Written as DNA, the CDR3 is TGTGCCAGCAGTATTAGGCTCGCCTACGAGCAGTACTTC. Its translation is CASSIRLAYEQYF.

At least ten counts were recorded for this clonotype. V and J are TRBV7-2 and TRBJ2-7; D is unresolved. CDR1 SGHTA and CDR2 FQGNSA come from the germline V gene. The CDR3 is 14 amino acids. Trimming took 4 bases from V and 0 from J, leaving 10 bases between them. The CDR3 region has the DNA TGTGCCAGCAGCTCAGACGCGAGCTCCTACGAGCAGTACTTC. Its translation: CASSSDASSYEQYF.

The chain has TRBV11-2 and TRBJ2-7; D possibly matches TRBD1 or TRBD2 (6 bases each). Germline V gives CDR1 SGHAT, CDR2 FQNNGV. CDR3 length: 14 amino acids. The V and J ends lost 8 bases and 0 bases respectively, with 14 bases between them. The CDR3 region is CASRAWGASYEQYF. CDR3 nucleotide sequence: TGTGCCAGCCGGGCTTGGGGGGCCTCCTACGAGCAGTACTTC.

The rearrangement links TRBV5-4 to TRBJ2-3, with D perhaps matching TRBD2 (5 bases). Per germline, CDR1 SGHNT and CDR2 YYREEE (reference sequence). CDR3 length: 16 amino acids. V lost 4 bases to trimming and J lost 2 bases, with 17 bases between them. Here the CDR3 reads CASSPLLERDTDTQYF. The DNA of the CDR3 is TGTGCCAGCAGCCCTCTACTAGAGCGAGACACAGATACGCAGTATTTT.

This clonotype was detected many times. The CDR3 sequence is CASSSRGSSLEKLFF. The CDR3 DNA is TGTGCCAGCAGCTCCCGTGGCAGCAGCCTTGAAAAACTGTTTTTT. V usage is TRBV7-8 and J usage is TRBJ1-4, with no clear D. Germline V CDR1 and CDR2: SGHVS, FQNEAQ. V lost 4 bases, J lost 7 bases, and 16 bases lay in between. The CDR3 is 15 residues long. The variable domain in full, with the rest retrieved from reference TRBV7-8 and TRBJ1-4, is GAGVSQSPRYKVAKRGQDVALRCDPISGHVSLFWYQQALGQGPEFLTYFQNEAQLDKSGLPSDRFFAERPEGSVSTLKIQRTQQEDSAVYLCASSSRGSSLEKLFFGSGTQLSVL.

This clonotype was detected ten times or more. The chain is built from TRBV7-9 and TRBJ2-1; possible D gene TRBD2, 6 bases. The germline V and J ends were trimmed by 3 bases and 0 bases, with 12 bases remaining between them. Germline lookup yields CDR1 SEHNR and CDR2 FQNEAQ (reference sequence). The CDR3 extends over 16 amino acids. CDR3 sequence: CASSLDSGVSYNEQFF. The CDR3 DNA reads TGTGCCAGCAGCTTGGATAGCGGCGTCTCCTACAATGAGCAGTTCTTC.

Comments on this clonotype: A much larger clone sits a single nucleotide away, making a read error possible. The chain has TRBV5-1 and TRBJ2-7; 9 bases are a match to TRBD1. From germline, CDR1 is SGHRS and CDR2 YFSETQ. CDR3 length equals 13 residues. V gave up 8 bases and J gave up 6 bases; unmatched junction bases: 9. The CDR3 is CARSPGQGSEQYF. DNA of the CDR3: TGCGCCAGGAGCCCTGGACAGGGGTCCGAGCAGTACTTC.

This clonotype has ten or more counts. This rearrangement joins TRBV10-3 to TRBJ2-1; 8 nucleotides agree with TRBD1. From germline, CDR1 is ENHRY and CDR2 SYGVKD. J lost 8 bases, V lost 3 bases, and 6 bases had no gene match. There are 14 residues in the CDR3. The CDR3 region has the DNA TGTGCCATCAGTGACCCGACAGGGGATGATGAGCAGTTCTTC. It translates to CAISDPTGDDEQFF.

This clonotype appeared many times. The rearrangement joins TRBV5-6 to TRBJ1-1; D gene uncertain. This CDR3 is 15 amino acids long. Germline V gene lookup returns CDR1 SGHDT and CDR2 YYEEEE. The V end was cut by 2 bases, the J end by 1 base, with 12 bases between. DNA for the CDR3: TGTGCCAGCAGCTTCGTGAACAGCCCGAACACTGAAGCTTTCTTT. It specifies CASSFVNSPNTEAFF.

J is TRBJ1-6 and V is TRBV18, with 10 positions matching TRBD1. Germline CDR1 is KGHSH and CDR2 is LQKENI. V lost 5 bases, J lost 10 bases, and 11 bases stayed unmatched. The CDR3 length is 16 residues. DNA for the CDR3: TGTGCCAGCTCATCGACAGGGGGCCGCTTGAAGTCACCCCTCCACTTT. Translated: CASSSTGGRLKSPLHF.

As to this clonotype: One end of the junction does not line up with germline, which may come from a read error. The rearrangement links TRBV10-3 to TRBJ1-1; no clear D. CDR3 length: 14 amino acids. Germline CDR1 is ENHRY and CDR2 is SYGVKD. The chain's CDR3 is CAISESFRNPEAFF. The CDR3 DNA follows: TGTGCCATCAGTGAGTCTTTTAGGAACCCTGAAGCTTTCTTT.

The table lists this clonotype with many counts. The chain recombines TRBV29-1 with TRBJ2-7, with 10 positions matching TRBD2. Looked up from germline, CDR1 is SQVTM and CDR2 is ANQGSEA. The V segment lost 6 bases and the J segment 3 bases; nucleotides outside the gene matches: 5. This CDR3 has 13 residues. Here the CDR3 reads CSVHGTSVYEQYF. The CDR3 DNA sequence: TGCAGCGTGCACGGGACTAGCGTCTACGAGCAGTACTTC.